Included here is one TCR beta chain sequence, with context. Its antigen is unknown. The CDR3 sequence is 15 residues long. V lost 2 bases and J 3 bases, leaving 12 bases between the germline ends. Germline-derived CDR1 and CDR2 are SGDLS and YYNGEE. The study left out patients who had uncontrolled infection, other autoimmune disease, pregnancy or lactation. Orbital computed tomography and thyroid ultrasound, together with serum TRAb and thyroxine and clinical symptoms, were used for diagnoses. Amplified TCR beta CDR3 regions came from RNA transcripts. The HTBI primer set was used in a first-round RT-PCR of the TCR CDR3. TCRdb ran MiXCR on the multiplex PCR reads and lists one entry per CDR3 protein. This sample carries roughly 500,000 distinct CDR3 sequences, 46% of them seen once, and the ten largest clones take about two fifths. This sample is drawn from a study of T cells in Graves' hyperthyroidism and ophthalmopathy.

Findings and caveats of the study: Progression to ophthalmopathy was predicted a median of 6.5 months early. Ophthalmopathy and stable hyperthyroidism were separated by a 13 V-J model.

J is TRBJ2-1 and V is TRBV9; a weak D match, TRBD2 (6 bases). The sequence derives from an adult woman with Graves' disease, either hyperthyroidism or ophthalmopathy (not recorded which). Sample: peripheral blood or thyroid tissue (not recorded which). The CDR3 DNA reads TGTGCCAGCAGCGTGGGCGGGACGGACTACAATGAGCAGTTCTTC. It encodes CASSVGGTDYNEQFF.